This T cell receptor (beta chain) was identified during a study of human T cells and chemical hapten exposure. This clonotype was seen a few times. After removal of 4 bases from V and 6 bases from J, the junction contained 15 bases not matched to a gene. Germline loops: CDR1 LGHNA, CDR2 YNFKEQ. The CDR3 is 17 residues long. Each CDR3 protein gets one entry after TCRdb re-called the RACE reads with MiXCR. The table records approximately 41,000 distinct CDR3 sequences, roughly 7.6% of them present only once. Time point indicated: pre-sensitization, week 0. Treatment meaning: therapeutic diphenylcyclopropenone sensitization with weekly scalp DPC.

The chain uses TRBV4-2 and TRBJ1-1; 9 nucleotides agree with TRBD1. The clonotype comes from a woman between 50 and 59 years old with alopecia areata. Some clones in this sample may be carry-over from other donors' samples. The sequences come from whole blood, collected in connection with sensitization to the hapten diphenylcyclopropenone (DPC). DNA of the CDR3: TGTGCCAGCAGCCCCCACGCCGGACAGGGGATTACGGCTGAAGCTTTCTTT. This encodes CASSPHAGQGITAEAFF.